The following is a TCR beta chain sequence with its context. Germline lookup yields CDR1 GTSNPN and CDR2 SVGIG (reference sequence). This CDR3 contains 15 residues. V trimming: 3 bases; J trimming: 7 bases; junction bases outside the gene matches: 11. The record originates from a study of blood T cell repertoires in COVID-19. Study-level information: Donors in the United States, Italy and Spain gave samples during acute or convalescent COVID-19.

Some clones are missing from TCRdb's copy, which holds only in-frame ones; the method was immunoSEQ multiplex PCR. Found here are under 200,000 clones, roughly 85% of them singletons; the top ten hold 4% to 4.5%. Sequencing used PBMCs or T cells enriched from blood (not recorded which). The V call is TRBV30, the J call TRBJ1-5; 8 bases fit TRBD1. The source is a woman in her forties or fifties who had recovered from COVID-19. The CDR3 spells CAWSSPRTGNQPQHF. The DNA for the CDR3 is TGTGCCTGGAGCTCTCCTAGGACAGGGAACCAGCCCCAGCATTTT. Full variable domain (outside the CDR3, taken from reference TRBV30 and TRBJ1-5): SQTIHQWPATLVQPVGSPLSLECTVEGTSNPNLYWYRQAAGRGLQLLFYSVGIGQISSEVPQNLSASRPQDRQFILSSKKLLLSDSGFYLCAWSSPRTGNQPQHFGDGTRLSIL.